Below, 9 T cell receptor beta chains from the same sample are listed, as sequenced in a study of shared clonotypes between healthy human individuals. Clones were sequenced by immunoSEQ multiplex PCR, and TCRdb holds only the in-frame ones, with some missing. Seen here are around 1.9 million clones, 85% to 95% observed once, and the top ten hold 1.7%. Naive CD8 cells, CD45RO-negative and positively selected for CCR7, excluded terminally differentiated effector memory CD45RA+ cells. Sequencing used naive CD8+ T cells from PBMCs. All receptors derive from a man younger than 35 in good health. Some clones in this sample may be carry-over from other donors' samples.

The J gene is TRBJ1-5, the V gene TRBV4-1, with a weak D call TRBD1 (6 bases). The V gene lost 2 bases and the J gene lost 0 bases, with 17 bases spanning the gap. Germline-derived CDR1 and CDR2 are MGHRA and YSYEKL. This CDR3 contains 18 residues. The CDR3 coding sequence is TGCGCCAGCAGCCAAACGGGGGGGGGCGGATATAGCAATCAGCCCCAGCATTTT. Protein: CASSQTGGGGYSNQPQHF.

DNA of the CDR3: TGTGCCAGCAGGGAATACACCGCTAGCACAGATACGCAGTATTTT. Protein product: CASREYTASTDTQYF. The chain is built from TRBV27 and TRBJ2-3; D gene uncertain. Germline V gene data show CDR1 as MNHEY and CDR2 as SMNVEV (reference sequence). V was shortened by 6 bases and J by 0 bases, with 13 bases between the two germline ends. This CDR3 has 15 amino acids.

V usage is TRBV13 and J usage is TRBJ1-2, with D unclear. The V and J ends lost 6 bases and 5 bases respectively, with 10 bases between them. The CDR3 has 12 amino acids. From germline, CDR1 is PRHDT and CDR2 FYEKMQ (reference sequence). This chain's CDR3 is CASRMGSYGYTF. For the CDR3, the DNA is TGTGCCAGCAGGATGGGCTCATATGGCTACACCTTC.

The chain carries TRBV6-1 and TRBJ2-7; 9 positions agree with TRBD2. V was pared by 5 bases and J by 3 bases, with 8 bases of the junction left unmatched. The germline CDR1 and CDR2 sequences are MNHNS and SASEGT. The CDR3 loop spans 15 amino acids. The CDR3 protein is CASSLTSGVLYEQYF. CDR3 coding DNA: TGTGCCAGCAGTTTGACTAGCGGTGTTCTCTACGAGCAGTACTTC.

The DNA of the CDR3 is TGCGCCAGCAGCAACCCCAGGGGCGAGCAGTTCTTC. As protein: CASSNPRGEQFF. The chain is built from TRBV4-1 and TRBJ2-1; D is perhaps TRBD1 (6 bases). The CDR3 is 12 amino acids. The V gene lost 5 bases and the J gene lost 10 bases, with 12 bases spanning the gap. Germline V gene lookup returns CDR1 MGHRA and CDR2 YSYEKL.

The chain recombines TRBV5-1 with TRBJ2-6, with D possibly TRBD2 on 6 matching bases. Per the germline V gene, CDR1 is SGHRS and CDR2 is YFSETQ. V was trimmed by 3 bases and J by 1 base, leaving 17 bases between them. The CDR3 has 18 residues. In DNA, the CDR3 is TGCGCCAGCAGCTCATCTAGCGTCCAGGTGTCTGGGGCCAACGTCCTGACTTTC. This sequence encodes CASSSSSVQVSGANVLTF.

This sequence joins TRBV18 and TRBJ2-7; D might be TRBD1 (6 bases). V shed 3 bases and J shed 2 bases, with 17 bases lying between them. The CDR3 has 16 amino acids. Germline values: CDR1 KGHSH, CDR2 LQKENI. In DNA, the CDR3 is TGTGCCAGCTCACCGCCCGGGACATCGCACCCCTACGAGCAGTACTTC. It encodes CASSPPGTSHPYEQYF. Variable domain in full (rest from reference TRBV18 and TRBJ2-7): NAGVMQNPRHLVRRRGQEARLRCSPMKGHSHVYWYRQLPEEGLKFMVYLQKENIIDESGMPKERFSAEFPKEGPSILRIQQVVRGDSAAYFCASSPPGTSHPYEQYFGPGTRLTVT.

The chain is built from TRBV7-2 and TRBJ2-7; D is uncertain. This CDR3 comprises 15 residues. V lost 5 bases and J lost 1, with 15 bases in between. CDR1 is SGHTA and CDR2 is FQGNSA in the germline V gene. CDR3 sequence: CASSHTSIRSYEQYF. In DNA, the CDR3 is TGTGCCAGCAGCCACACATCAATCCGGTCCTACGAGCAGTACTTC.

As concerns this clone: The same CDR3 also results from other DNA sequences found in this sample. The chain links TRBV10-3 to TRBJ2-1; D is undetermined. From germline, CDR1 is ENHRY and CDR2 SYGVKD. The CDR3 has 11 residues. With 2 bases removed from V and 7 bases from J, the gap between germline ends came to 3 bases. CDR3 protein: CAISEGNEQFF. CDR3 DNA: TGTGCCATCAGTGAGGGGAATGAGCAGTTCTTC.